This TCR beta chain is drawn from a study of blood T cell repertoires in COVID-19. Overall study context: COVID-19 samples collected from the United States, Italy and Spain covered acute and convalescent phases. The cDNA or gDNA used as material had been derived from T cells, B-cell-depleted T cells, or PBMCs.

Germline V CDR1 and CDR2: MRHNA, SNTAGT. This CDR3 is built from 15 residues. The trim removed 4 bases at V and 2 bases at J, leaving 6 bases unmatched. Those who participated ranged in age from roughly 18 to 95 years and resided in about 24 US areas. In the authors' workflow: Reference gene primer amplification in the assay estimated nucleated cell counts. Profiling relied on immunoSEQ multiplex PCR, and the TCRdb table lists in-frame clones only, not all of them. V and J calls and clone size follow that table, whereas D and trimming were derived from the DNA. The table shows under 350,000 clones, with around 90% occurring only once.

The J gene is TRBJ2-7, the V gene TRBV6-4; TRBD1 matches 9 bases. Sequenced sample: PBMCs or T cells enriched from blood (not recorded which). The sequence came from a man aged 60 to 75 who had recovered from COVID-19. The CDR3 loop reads CASSGNRDRAYEQYF. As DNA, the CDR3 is TGTGCCAGCAGTGGGAACCGGGACAGGGCCTACGAGCAGTACTTC.